This T cell receptor beta chain was identified in a study of CD4 T cells in relation to SARS-CoV-2 and coronaviruses. In the study overall: PBMCs were cultured with antigen for approximately nine days before TCR beta sequencing.

Concerning this clone itself: Its antigen is still unknown.

Study results and caveats: Monoreactive clones expanded significantly more to SARS-CoV-2 than crossreactive clones did.

TCRdb's copy holds only in-frame clones and misses some; the assay was immunoSEQ multiplex PCR. The data contain about 21,000 clones, over 65% of them singletons. CDR3 length: 17 amino acids. Germline assignment: CDR1 MGHRA and CDR2 YSYEKL. V lost 2 bases, J lost 6 bases, and 20 bases lay in between. CD4+ T cells from unexposed donors were obtained before the COVID-19 pandemic (2011-2018). The cells were cultured for 9 to 11 days before CD4+ T cells were isolated. V usage is TRBV4-1 and J usage is TRBJ2-1, with D perhaps matching TRBD1 (6 bases). What was sequenced was CD4+ T cells from PBMCs, cultured in vitro. The sequence derives from a human donor in good health. The CDR3 DNA reads as TGCGCCAGCAGCCAACCAGGGATGAGGAGAGGGGGCAATGAGCAGTTCTTC. This encodes CASSQPGMRRGGNEQFF.